This T cell receptor beta chain stems from a study of cytomegalovirus exposure and HLA in healthy donors. The study ran its PCR with 60 Vbeta and 13 Jbeta primers. Repertoires were generated with immunoSEQ multiplex PCR, while TCRdb's copy carries only in-frame clones and drops some. Among roughly 100,000 clones listed, about four fifths were seen once. Overall study results and limits: HLA allele associations emerged for roughly 17,000 TCR beta sequences in a later analysis, at 0.05 false discovery rate. CMV antigen specificity of three CMV-associated chains was confirmed in vitro. On later analysis, the bulk of CMV-associated TCR beta chains appeared to be HLA-restricted.

Trimming removed 1 base from V and 7 bases from J; junction bases left unmatched: 7. The CDR3 sequence is 14 residues long. Germline values: CDR1 SEHNR, CDR2 FQNEAQ (reference sequence). Details on this clone: Its antigen is undetermined.

This receptor was obtained from a man aged 50 to 60 in good health and CMV-seronegative. Material: PBMCs. V usage is TRBV7-9 and J usage is TRBJ2-7; 7 nucleotides align to TRBD2. This chain's CDR3 is CASSLGQTGGEQYV. For the CDR3, the DNA is TGTGCCAGCAGCTTAGGACAGACCGGGGGGGAGCAGTACGTC.